Listed here are 22 T cell receptor beta chains from one sample, sequenced in a study of spatial heterogeneity in lung cancer. Time point specified: sample taken at primary tumor resection. Whole RNA, which was extracted from tumor, nontumor lung tissue or frozen PBMC, was sequenced without any cell sorting. MiXCR, run by TCRdb on the 5' RACE reads, gives a single entry per CDR3 protein. The sample comprises more than 10,000 distinct CDR3 sequences, about 3.8% of which are singletons, and 35% to 55% rests with the top ten. Sequences were derived from PBMCs, sampled at surgery. These receptors were collected from a male donor with early-stage non-small cell lung cancer.

This clonotype was counted many times. In a library made to pick up alpha chains, this beta chain is a stray read with a size that means little. The chain is built from TRBV20-1 and TRBJ1-5; D is perhaps TRBD1 (6 bases). There are 15 residues in the CDR3. Looked up from germline, CDR1 is DFQATT and CDR2 is SNEGSKA (reference sequence). V gave up 3 bases and J gave up 5 bases, with 17 bases separating them. CDR3 protein: CSASSTQGGHQPQHF. CDR3 sequence (DNA): TGCAGTGCTAGCTCCACCCAAGGGGGGCATCAGCCCCAGCATTTT.

This clonotype was detected ten times or more. For a library built for alpha chains, this beta chain is a stray read; little rests on its size. J is TRBJ1-1 and V is TRBV3-1; D remains ambiguous. This CDR3 has 13 residues. Germline-derived CDR1 and CDR2 are LGHDT and YNNKEL (reference sequence). V was shortened by 4 bases and J by 9 bases, with 15 bases between the two germline ends. CDR3 region: CASSPRLGLQAFF. In DNA form, the CDR3 reads TGTGCCAGCAGCCCAAGGCTGGGTCTTCAAGCTTTCTTT.

Points on this clonotype: The library was built for alpha chains, so this beta chain is an off-target read and its size means little. V and J are TRBV4-1 and TRBJ2-5; 10 bases are a match to TRBD2. The CDR3 covers 15 residues. V was pared by 2 bases and J by 5 bases, with 5 bases of the junction left unmatched. The V gene's germline CDR1 is MGHRA and CDR2 YSYEKL. The CDR3 protein is CASSQLAGEGETQYF. The CDR3, as DNA: TGCGCCAGCAGCCAACTAGCGGGAGAGGGGGAGACCCAGTACTTC.

This clonotype was seen ten or more times. In a library made to pick up alpha chains, this beta chain is a stray read with a size that means little. J is TRBJ2-5 and V is TRBV7-9; D gene unclear. Germline CDR1 and CDR2: SEHNR and FQNEAQ (reference sequence). The CDR3 contains 12 residues. Trimming cost V 8 bases and J 0 bases, with 7 bases left between them. CDR3 DNA sequence: TGTGCCAGCGGGTCGGACCAAGAGACCCAGTACTTC. It yields the protein CASGSDQETQYF. Drawing the rest from reference TRBV7-9 and TRBJ2-5, the complete variable domain is DTGVSQNPRHKITKRGQNVTFRCDPISEHNRLYWYRQTLGQGPEFLTYFQNEAQLEKSRLLSDRFSAERPKGSFSTLEIQRTEQGDSAMYLCASGSDQETQYFGPGTRLLVL.

This clonotype has a count of ten or more. This beta chain came through as a stray read in a library set up for alpha chains, and its size says little. The V and J genes are TRBV7-2 and TRBJ2-3; D uncertain. The CDR3 is made up of 15 amino acids. Germline V CDR1 and CDR2: SGHTA, FQGNSA. With 5 bases removed from V and 6 bases from J, the gap between germline ends came to 18 bases. CDR3 loop: CASSAPALADDTQYF. For the CDR3, the DNA is TGTGCCAGCAGCGCCCCGGCACTGGCTGATGATACGCAGTATTTT.

This clonotype occurred many times. The size of this beta chain means little, since it is a stray read in a library made for alpha chains. The rearrangement joins TRBV29-1 to TRBJ2-1; TRBD2 might be the D (6 bases). V was trimmed by 7 bases and J by 9 bases, leaving 22 bases between them. There are 14 residues in the CDR3. Per germline, CDR1 SQVTM and CDR2 ANQGSEA. CDR3 in amino acids: CSGGPRLVSVEQFF. In DNA form, the CDR3 reads TGCAGCGGGGGACCCCGACTAGTGTCTGTTGAGCAGTTCTTC.

About this clonotype itself: This beta chain represents an off-target read in a library built for alpha chains; its size is of limited meaning. The CDR3 protein is CSARGLQGRGNTIYF. The CDR3 DNA is TGCAGTGCTAGAGGGTTGCAGGGCCGGGGAAACACCATATATTTT. The genes are TRBV20-1 and TRBJ1-3; the D gene is possibly TRBD1 (5 bases). Per the germline V gene, CDR1 is DFQATT and CDR2 is SNEGSKA (reference sequence). With 1 base removed from V and 4 bases from J, the gap between germline ends came to 14 bases. This CDR3 spans 15 amino acids.

This clonotype was seen many times. This beta chain was picked up by a library intended for alpha chains and is off target, so its count carries little meaning. The chain recombines TRBV27 with TRBJ2-1; no clear D. Trimming removed 3 bases from V and 3 bases from J, with 12 bases in between. Germline V lookup: CDR1 MNHEY, CDR2 SMNVEV (reference sequence). The CDR3 loop spans 15 amino acids. The CDR3 is CASSFDGENYNEQFF. The CDR3 nucleotides are TGTGCCAGCAGTTTCGACGGCGAGAACTACAATGAGCAGTTCTTC.

This clonotype was found many times. This beta chain appears as a stray read in a library generated for alpha chains; its size is not informative. The chain couples TRBV4-3 to TRBJ2-7; possibly TRBD1 for D (6 bases). From germline, CDR1 is LGHNA and CDR2 YSLEER. This CDR3 contains 14 residues. Trimming pared 4 bases from V and 4 bases from J, leaving 14 bases between. CDR3 bases: TGCGCCAGCAGCCCCGACAGGTCTGGTTACGAGCAGTACTTC. It translates to CASSPDRSGYEQYF.

This clonotype was detected ten times or more. This beta chain appears as a stray read in a library generated for alpha chains; its size is not informative. The rearrangement links TRBV7-8 to TRBJ2-1; D gene ambiguous. From germline, CDR1 is SGHVS and CDR2 FQNEAQ. V gave up 1 base and J gave up 2 bases, with 9 bases separating them. This CDR3 has 15 residues. The CDR3 region has the DNA TGTGCCAGCAGCTTAGGTTCCCAAGCCTACAATGAGCAGTTCTTC. Translating it yields CASSLGSQAYNEQFF.

This clonotype was detected a few times. This beta chain is a stray read from a library made for alpha chains; its abundance is not meaningful. The genes are TRBV7-2 and TRBJ2-3; D is unclear. CDR1 and CDR2 (germline): SGHTA, FQGNSA. This CDR3 contains 13 residues. The V gene lost 1 base and the J gene lost 5 bases, with 7 bases spanning the gap. The CDR3 sequence is CASSLGSEDTQYF. CDR3 DNA sequence: TGTGCCAGCAGCTTAGGCTCTGAAGATACGCAGTATTTT.

This clonotype qualifies as medium-sized (0.01 to 0.1%). This beta chain is a stray sequence in a library constructed for alpha chains; its clone size is not meaningful. The CDR3 reads CSVELWRAPSYEQYF. CDR3 coding DNA: TGCAGCGTTGAACTTTGGCGGGCCCCCTCCTACGAGCAGTACTTC. The V gene is TRBV29-1, the J gene TRBJ2-7, with D maybe TRBD2 (5 bases). The V end was cut by 2 bases, the J end by 0 bases, with 14 bases between. The CDR3 spans 15 residues. Germline V gene lookup returns CDR1 SQVTM and CDR2 ANQGSEA.

This clonotype showed up many times. The library was designed around alpha chains, so this beta chain is a stray read whose abundance carries little weight. The chain employs TRBV10-3 and TRBJ2-2; 10 bases match TRBD1. The V and J ends lost 6 bases and 5 bases, in that order; junction bases with no gene match: 15. Germline V CDR1 and CDR2: ENHRY, SYGVKD. This CDR3 contains 18 residues. The CDR3 is CAISPSGTGALRTGELFF. CDR3 DNA sequence: TGTGCCATCAGCCCATCCGGGACAGGGGCTCTGAGAACCGGGGAGCTGTTTTTT.

In its sample, this clonotype was seen many times. With the library built for alpha chains, this beta chain is off target and its frequency is not meaningful. The rearrangement joins TRBV18 to TRBJ1-2; a possible D gene is TRBD1 (5 bases). Germline assignment: CDR1 KGHSH and CDR2 LQKENI. This CDR3 has 13 residues. Trimming shortened V by 2 bases and J by 8 bases, and 12 bases separated the two germline ends. The CDR3 DNA is TGTGCCAGCTCACCAACAGGAGAGGGGGGCTACACCTTC. It encodes CASSPTGEGGYTF. Variable domain in full (rest from reference TRBV18 and TRBJ1-2): NAGVMQNPRHLVRRRGQEARLRCSPMKGHSHVYWYRQLPEEGLKFMVYLQKENIIDESGMPKERFSAEFPKEGPSILRIQQVVRGDSAAYFCASSPTGEGGYTFGSGTRLTVV.

This clonotype was observed at least ten times. Found in a library prepared for alpha chains, this beta chain is an off-target read, and its abundance has little meaning. J is TRBJ1-2 and V is TRBV20-1, with 8 bases matching TRBD1. V shed 3 bases and J 7 bases; nucleotides not matched to a gene: 16. The CDR3 consists of 16 residues. Germline values: CDR1 DFQATT, CDR2 SNEGSKA (reference sequence). CDR3 nucleotides: TGCAGTGCTAGGGACCGGCCAGGGGGCGCCGGTCGTGGCTACACCTTC. Translating it yields CSARDRPGGAGRGYTF.

Details on this clonotype: This beta chain came through as a stray read in a library set up for alpha chains, and its size says little. This chain joins TRBV7-6 and TRBJ2-5; D not certain. Germline V gene sequence: CDR1 SGHVS, CDR2 FNYEAQ. V was pared by 0 bases and J by 1 base, with 3 bases between. This CDR3 spans 13 amino acids. CDR3 in amino acids: CASSLARQETQYF. The CDR3 nucleotides are TGTGCCAGCAGCTTAGCGCGCCAAGAGACCCAGTACTTC.

This clonotype was seen at least ten times. Because the library targeted alpha chains, this beta chain is an off-target read whose size means little. The chain has TRBV29-1 and TRBJ2-6, with D perhaps TRBD1 (5 bases). The V and J ends lost 5 bases and 0 bases respectively, with 11 bases between them. The germline V gene has CDR1 SQVTM and CDR2 ANQGSEA. CDR3 length equals 15 residues. Here the CDR3 DNA reads TGCAGCGTTCTCGACAGTACCTCTGGGGCCAACGTCCTGACTTTC. It yields the protein CSVLDSTSGANVLTF.

This clonotype has ten or more counts. Since the library was made to target alpha chains, this beta chain is a stray read and its abundance is not meaningful. The rearrangement uses TRBV24-1 and TRBJ2-4, with D hard to call. Germline loops: CDR1 KGHDR, CDR2 SFDVKD. This CDR3 has 13 residues. V lost 3 bases to trimming and J lost 12 bases, with 14 bases between them. CDR3 loop: CATSDETALSQYF. CDR3 nucleotide sequence: TGTGCCACCAGTGATGAGACGGCTCTCTCTCAGTACTTC.

There are many counts of this clonotype. The library was designed around alpha chains, so this beta chain is a stray read whose abundance carries little weight. This chain joins TRBV19 and TRBJ2-1; D uncertain. This CDR3 contains 13 residues. V was trimmed by 0 bases and J by 8 bases, leaving 8 bases between them. Germline CDR1 is LNHDA and CDR2 is SQIVND (reference sequence). The CDR3: CASSIDPDDEQFF. The CDR3 nucleotides are TGTGCCAGTAGTATAGATCCGGACGATGAGCAGTTCTTC. Variable domain in full (rest from reference TRBV19 and TRBJ2-1): DGGITQSPKYLFRKEGQNVTLSCEQNLNHDAMYWYRQDPGQGLRLIYYSQIVNDFQKGDIAEGYSVSREKKESFPLTVTSAQKNPTAFYLCASSIDPDDEQFFGPGTRLTVL.

This clonotype has a count of ten or more. With the library built for alpha chains, this beta chain is off target and its frequency is not meaningful. J is TRBJ2-1 and V is TRBV15; maybe TRBD1 (5 bases). V was shortened by 5 bases and J by 3 bases, with 14 bases between the two germline ends. This CDR3 has 15 residues. CDR1 and CDR2 from the germline V gene are LNHNV and YYDKDF (reference sequence). The CDR3 nucleotides are TGTGCCACCAGCGGGGCCAAGGGTCTCTACAATGAGCAGTTCTTC. Its protein product is CATSGAKGLYNEQFF.

This clonotype was observed many times. This beta chain lies outside the target of a library built for alpha chains; its clone size means little. The chain uses TRBV20-1 and TRBJ2-5, with a weak D call TRBD2 (5 bases). V dropped 1 base and J dropped 7 bases, with 19 bases sitting between them. The length of the CDR3 is 15 residues. Germline CDR1 DFQATT, CDR2 SNEGSKA (reference sequence). The CDR3 loop reads CSARGTVDLAGTQYF. For the CDR3, the DNA is TGCAGTGCTAGAGGTACTGTTGACCTTGCGGGGACCCAGTACTTC.

Points on this clonotype: A library prepared for alpha chains yielded this beta chain as an off-target read; its size is of little meaning. The chain is built from TRBV7-2 and TRBJ2-4; D is perhaps TRBD1 (6 bases). CDR3 size: 13 residues. CDR1 is SGHTA and CDR2 is FQGNSA in the germline V gene. Trimming removed 5 bases at V and 9 bases at J, with 14 bases between. The CDR3 loop reads CASSPNTGPIQYF. In nucleotides, the CDR3 is TGTGCCAGCAGCCCCAACACAGGGCCCATTCAGTACTTC.